The clone carrying this T cell receptor (beta chain) has just a few counts. No antigen is known for it. The sample originates from a study of T-cell memory formation after mild COVID-19. General study results and limits: Day 15 to 85 contractors were CD4/CD8 balanced; later expanders leaned CD4+.

One entry per CDR3 protein results from TCRdb running MiXCR on the 5' RACE reads. The table has 400,000 to 500,000 distinct CDR3 sequences, roughly 24% seen once. Germline assignment: CDR1 DFQATT and CDR2 SNEGSKA (reference sequence). The V and J ends lost 0 bases and 1 base, in that order; junction bases with no gene match: 13. This CDR3 spans 18 amino acids. The V gene is TRBV20-1, the J gene TRBJ1-1; TRBD1 matches 8 bases. The TCR originated in an adult woman who had mild COVID-19 (a few samples of this study predate the infection). Cell type and time point are not known. Material for sequencing was PBMCs or a T cell subset sorted from them (not recorded which). CDR3 region: CSARDWVDRVVPNTEAFF. The CDR3 region has the DNA TGCAGTGCTAGAGATTGGGTGGACAGGGTGGTCCCGAACACTGAAGCTTTCTTT.